One sample yielded the 20 T cell receptor beta chains listed below, sequenced in a study of blood T cell repertoires in COVID-19. TCRdb's table, derived via immunoSEQ multiplex PCR, lists solely in-frame clones and lacks some. The repertoire consists of 100,000 or so clones, with around 90% occurring once and the leading ten covering over 2.5%. The specimen sequenced was peripheral blood. The receptor set was obtained from a man in his fifties with active or convalescent COVID-19.

The V and J genes are TRBV20-1 and TRBJ1-2; 8 bases line up with TRBD1. The CDR3 has 13 residues. Germline CDR1 reads DFQATT; CDR2 reads SNEGSKA (reference sequence). The V segment lost 3 bases and the J segment 8 bases; nucleotides outside the gene matches: 8. The CDR3 is CSASSGTGGGYTF. In nucleotides, the CDR3 is TGCAGTGCTAGTTCCGGGACAGGCGGCGGCTACACCTTC.

This rearrangement joins TRBV21-1 to TRBJ1-5; the D call TRBD1 from the table was never checked on the DNA. TRBV21-1 is a known pseudogene. This CDR3 has 14 residues. This CDR3 reads CASSKKQVYQPQHF. The DNA of the CDR3 is TGTGCCAGCAGCAAAAAACAGGTCTATCAGCCCCAGCATTTT.

This clone was observed a single time. The gene calls are TRBV11-3 and TRBJ2-5, with D perhaps TRBD1 (6 bases). Trimming cost V 1 base and J 5 bases, with 14 bases left between them. Looked up from germline, CDR1 is SGHNT and CDR2 is YENEEA. The CDR3 length is 15 residues. The CDR3 is CASSLASGDGETQYF. In DNA, the CDR3 is TGTGCCAGCAGCTTAGCCTCAGGGGATGGGGAGACCCAGTACTTC.

V and J are TRBV28 and TRBJ1-5; 7 bases align to TRBD1. The CDR3 length is 15 residues. Losses at the gene ends were 6 bases for V and 1 base for J; bases not matched to a gene: 6. In germline, CDR1 is MDHEN, CDR2 SYDVKM. The CDR3 reads CASSFGQASNQPQHF. As DNA, the CDR3 is TGTGCCAGCAGCTTCGGACAGGCAAGCAATCAGCCCCAGCATTTT.

V usage is TRBV7-9 and J usage is TRBJ1-4; D gene ambiguous. V shed 6 bases and J shed 8 bases, with 13 bases lying between them. This CDR3 comprises 13 residues. Germline CDR1 is SEHNR and CDR2 is FQNEAQ (reference sequence). The CDR3 nucleotides read TGTGCCAGCAGTCCCCGCGGGTCCGAAAAACTGTTTTTT. It is translated as CASSPRGSEKLFF.

J is TRBJ1-5 and V is TRBV18; tentative D call: TRBD1 (6 bases). V was shortened by 4 bases and J by 7 bases, with 14 bases between the two germline ends. There are 14 residues in the CDR3. The V gene's germline CDR1 is KGHSH and CDR2 LQKENI. Here the CDR3 reads CASSRPGGQQPQHF. In DNA form, the CDR3 reads TGTGCCAGCTCACGCCCGGGGGGCCAGCAGCCCCAGCATTTT. The full variable domain, its missing parts supplied by reference TRBV18 and TRBJ1-5, is NAGVMQNPRHLVRRRGQEARLRCSPMKGHSHVYWYRQLPEEGLKFMVYLQKENIIDESGMPKERFSAEFPKEGPSILRIQQVVRGDSAAYFCASSRPGGQQPQHFGDGTRLSIL.

The gene calls are TRBV9 and TRBJ1-6; TRBD1 agrees at 7 bases. V trimming: 1 base; J trimming: 9 bases; junction bases outside the gene matches: 4. CDR1 SGDLS and CDR2 YYNGEE come from the germline V gene. The length of the CDR3 is 14 residues. The CDR3 loop is CASSVRDSGSPLHF. In nucleotides, the CDR3 is TGTGCCAGCAGCGTAAGGGACAGCGGTTCACCCCTCCACTTT.

The chain uses TRBV19 and TRBJ2-7; tentatively, D is TRBD2 (5 bases). The germline CDR1 and CDR2 sequences are LNHDA and SQIVND (reference sequence). V was cut by 0 bases and J by 2 bases, with 17 bases left in between. The CDR3 covers 17 residues. CDR3 region: CASSIDLERGRTYEQYF. In DNA, the CDR3 is TGTGCCAGTAGTATAGACCTGGAACGGGGAAGGACCTACGAGCAGTACTTC. Full variable domain (outside the CDR3, taken from reference TRBV19 and TRBJ2-7): DGGITQSPKYLFRKEGQNVTLSCEQNLNHDAMYWYRQDPGQGLRLIYYSQIVNDFQKGDIAEGYSVSREKKESFPLTVTSAQKNPTAFYLCASSIDLERGRTYEQYFGPGTRLTVT.

V usage is TRBV15 and J usage is TRBJ1-5, with D tentatively TRBD1 (5 bases). V lost 5 bases and J lost 1, with 15 bases in between. The CDR3 covers 16 residues. Germline CDR1 LNHNV, CDR2 YYDKDF (reference sequence). The chain's CDR3 is CATSEGRGGSNQPQHF. The CDR3 nucleotides read TGTGCCACCAGCGAGGGGAGGGGAGGAAGCAATCAGCCCCAGCATTTT.

The V and J genes are TRBV6-5 and TRBJ1-2; 9 bases fit TRBD1. Germline trimming cut 5 bases from V and 4 bases from J; bases unmatched to any gene: 5. The CDR3 sequence is 14 residues long. The germline gives CDR1 MNHEY, CDR2 SVGAGI. The CDR3 protein is CASSKTGGSYGYTF. In DNA, the CDR3 is TGTGCCAGCAGTAAGACAGGGGGGAGCTATGGCTACACCTTC.

The gene calls are TRBV30 and TRBJ2-5; possible D gene TRBD2, 5 bases. The V end lost 2 bases, the J end lost 5 bases, and 15 bases lay between the germline ends. Germline assignment: CDR1 GTSNPN and CDR2 SVGIG (reference sequence). CDR3 size: 14 residues. The chain's CDR3 is CAWSLPASWETQYF. CDR3 coding DNA: TGTGCCTGGAGTCTCCCGGCTAGCTGGGAGACCCAGTACTTC. The whole variable domain, remainder taken from reference TRBV30 and TRBJ2-5, is SQTIHQWPATLVQPVGSPLSLECTVEGTSNPNLYWYRQAAGRGLQLLFYSVGIGQISSEVPQNLSASRPQDRQFILSSKKLLLSDSGFYLCAWSLPASWETQYFGPGTRLLVL.

This chain connects TRBV12-3 or TRBV12-4 to TRBJ2-7, with D perhaps TRBD2 (7 bases). The CDR3 consists of 13 residues. Between the trimmed V and J ends, which lost 3 bases and 6 bases, there was a span of 12 bases. CDR3 DNA: TGTGCCAGCAGTTTCAGGCGGGGGCTCGAGCAGTACGTC. Protein sequence: CASSFRRGLEQYV.

This chain connects TRBV19 to TRBJ1-1; D is perhaps TRBD1 (5 bases). The germline V gene has CDR1 LNHDA and CDR2 SQIVND (reference sequence). V was cut by 7 bases and J by 4 bases, with 7 bases left in between. CDR3 length: 11 amino acids. The CDR3 spells CASTGITEAFF. CDR3 coding DNA: TGTGCCAGTACAGGGATCACTGAAGCTTTCTTT.

This clone was counted a single time. This chain joins TRBV3-1 (or the pseudogene TRBV3-2) and TRBJ2-3; TRBD2 aligns across 7 bases. The CDR3 is 15 amino acids. V lost 1 base and J lost 1; bases outside the gene matches: 2. Germline V gives CDR1 LGHDT, CDR2 YNNKEL (reference sequence). CDR3 loop: CASSQGGGGTDTQYF. As DNA, the CDR3 is TGTGCCAGCAGCCAAGGGGGGGGAGGCACAGATACGCAGTATTTT.

The chain couples TRBV5-1 to TRBJ2-3, with D possibly matching TRBD2 (6 bases). Germline loops: CDR1 SGHRS, CDR2 YFSETQ. The CDR3 is 12 residues long. V was cut by 6 bases and J by 6 bases, with 11 bases left in between. CDR3 sequence (DNA): TGCGCCAGCAATGGGGAGGTGGATACGCAGTATTTT. Translated, it gives CASNGEVDTQYF.

This chain uses TRBV9 with TRBJ2-5, with TRBD1 identical over 7 bases. J was trimmed by 1 base and V by 3 bases; bases with no gene match: 6. Germline CDR1 reads SGDLS; CDR2 reads YYNGEE. This CDR3 has 15 residues. CDR3 in amino acids: CASSASTGLQETQYF. The CDR3 region has the DNA TGTGCCAGCAGCGCGTCGACAGGGCTCCAAGAGACCCAGTACTTC.

V and J are TRBV11-2 and TRBJ1-3; D not certain. The CDR3 contains 13 residues. V dropped 5 bases and J dropped 3 bases, with 8 bases sitting between them. Germline values: CDR1 SGHAT, CDR2 FQNNGV. For the CDR3, the DNA is TGTGCCAGCAGCAGGGAGGATGGAAACACCATATATTTT. Translation gives CASSREDGNTIYF.

Here the CDR3 DNA reads TGTGCCAGCAGCTTAGATATTTACGAGCAGTACTTC. Translated, it gives CASSLDIYEQYF. The chain is built from TRBV11-2 and TRBJ2-7; no clear D gene. Trimming shortened V by 0 bases and J by 4 bases, and 4 bases separated the two germline ends. CDR3 length equals 12 residues. Germline V gene lookup returns CDR1 SGHAT and CDR2 FQNNGV.

This clone was recorded a few times. This chain links TRBV7-2 with TRBJ1-3; TRBD1 agrees at 8 bases. CDR1 and CDR2 (germline): SGHTA, FQGNSA. This CDR3 has 17 residues. V was clipped by 1 base and J by 1 base; unmatched bases: 6. The CDR3 loop reads CASSLEPRGRSGNTIYF. CDR3 nucleotide sequence: TGTGCCAGCAGCTTAGAGCCCAGGGGGCGGTCTGGAAACACCATATATTTT.

The CDR3 coding sequence is TGTGCCAGCCAACAGGGAGGGACTGAAGCTTTCTTT. This codes for CASQQGGTEAFF. J is TRBJ1-1 and V is TRBV27; perhaps TRBD1 as D (6 bases). Trimming cost V 8 bases and J 5 bases, with 12 bases left between them. Germline V gene lookup returns CDR1 MNHEY and CDR2 SMNVEV (reference sequence). CDR3 length: 12 amino acids.